This TCR beta chain appears in the sequencing data of a study of control samples from healthy donors and cancer patients. Here immunoSEQ multiplex PCR was the method, and the copy in TCRdb shows in-frame clones only, minus some. Of 70,000 to 80,000 clones in the sample, over 85% were seen once. Germline V gene sequence: CDR1 SNHLY, CDR2 FYNNEI. Germline trimming cut 2 bases from V and 4 bases from J; bases unmatched to any gene: 3. The CDR3 is made up of 15 amino acids. This receptor was taken from an older woman with head and neck cancer. Sample: PBMCs. The chain couples TRBV2 to TRBJ2-2; TRBD2 aligns across 8 bases. DNA of the CDR3: TGTGCCAGCAGTGAAACCGGGAGGGGCACCGGGGAGCTGTTTTTT. Its protein is CASSETGRGTGELFF.